The next 9 T cell receptor beta chains were all read from a single sample in a study of PD-1 blockade in classical Hodgkin lymphoma. Sequenced by immunoSEQ multiplex PCR; TCRdb stores in-frame clones only, minus some. This sample has tens of thousands of clones; roughly 89% occur once, and the top ten carry under 13%. Time point indicated: cycle 4 day 1 (C4D1), after five to seven weeks of nivolumab. With no exception, relapse followed autologous stem cell transplantation in all patients, and brentuximab vedotin exposure varied. The specimen was peripheral blood mononuclear cells (PBMCs), collected before the fourth cycle of nivolumab. These receptors were collected from a human donor with classical Hodgkin lymphoma.

The CDR3 nucleotides are TGTGCCAGCAGCTTACGTGTGGGGGAAACCTACAATGAGCAGTTCTTC. Translated, it gives CASSLRVGETYNEQFF. J is TRBJ2-1 and V is TRBV13; D tentatively reads TRBD1 or TRBD2 (5 bases each). Germline values: CDR1 PRHDT, CDR2 FYEKMQ (reference sequence). V was shortened by 2 bases and J by 2 bases, with 13 bases between the two germline ends. This CDR3 is 16 amino acids long.

This chain connects TRBV2 to TRBJ1-3, with 7 bases aligning to TRBD1. Germline V gene lookup returns CDR1 SNHLY and CDR2 FYNNEI. The CDR3 consists of 15 residues. V was clipped by 6 bases and J by 1 base; unmatched bases: 6. The CDR3 DNA is TGTGCCAGCAGAGCGACAGGGCTTTCTGGAAACACCATATATTTT. As protein: CASRATGLSGNTIYF.

The chain uses TRBV23-1 and TRBJ1-1, with 7 bases aligning to TRBD1. TRBV23-1 is an open reading frame, and its role is uncertain. Trimming removed 8 bases from V and 6 bases from J; junction bases left unmatched: 9. CDR3 length: 13 residues. CDR3 protein: CASGYDRAAEAFF. Written as DNA, the CDR3 is TGCGCCAGCGGCTATGACAGGGCGGCTGAAGCTTTCTTT.

The V call is TRBV7-9, the J call TRBJ1-1, with TRBD1 as a possible D gene (6 bases). The CDR3 totals 15 residues. The V gene lost 5 bases and the J gene lost 4 bases, with 17 bases spanning the gap. Germline V gene sequence: CDR1 SEHNR, CDR2 FQNEAQ (reference sequence). CDR3 sequence (DNA): TGTGCCAGCAGCCCAATTCCCCAGGGGTTCACTGAAGCTTTCTTT. Protein product: CASSPIPQGFTEAFF. The complete variable domain, with remaining parts taken from reference TRBV7-9 and TRBJ1-1, reads DTGVSQNPRHKITKRGQNVTFRCDPISEHNRLYWYRQTLGQGPEFLTYFQNEAQLEKSRLLSDRFSAERPKGSFSTLEIQRTEQGDSAMYLCASSPIPQGFTEAFFGQGTRLTVV.

This chain links TRBV27 with TRBJ2-7; D might be TRBD1 (6 bases). Trimming cost V 2 bases and J 0 bases, with 8 bases left between them. Germline V gives CDR1 MNHEY, CDR2 SMNVEV (reference sequence). The CDR3 covers 14 residues. The CDR3 loop is CASSLGTFSYEQYF. Here the CDR3 DNA reads TGTGCCAGCAGTTTAGGGACATTCTCCTACGAGCAGTACTTC.

The chain links TRBV6-5 to TRBJ1-6; D is ambiguous. V gave up 6 bases and J gave up 5 bases, with 11 bases separating them. The germline V gene has CDR1 MNHEY and CDR2 SVGAGI. This CDR3 spans 14 amino acids. The DNA for the CDR3 is TGTGCCAGCAGGTTGACACGGGATAATTCACCCCTCCACTTT. Protein product: CASRLTRDNSPLHF.

For this clone: Sequence at one end of the junction differs from germline and may be a read error. This sequence joins TRBV2 and TRBJ2-7, with D tentatively TRBD1 (6 bases). The CDR3 sequence is 18 residues long. Germline V gene data show CDR1 as SNHLY and CDR2 as FYNNEI. The CDR3 here is CASSDVKRGYDGQYGQYF. Here the CDR3 DNA reads TGTGCCAGCAGTGACGTTAAAAGGGGGTACGACGGCCAGTACGGGCAGTACTTC.

The rearrangement uses TRBV18 and TRBJ2-3; the D is unclear. Germline V gene lookup returns CDR1 KGHSH and CDR2 LQKENI. V gave up 1 base and J gave up 4 bases, with 9 bases separating them. This CDR3 has 14 residues. CDR3 DNA sequence: TGTGCCAGCTCACCACAGGACGGTTCAGATACGCAGTATTTT. It yields the protein CASSPQDGSDTQYF.

V and J are TRBV5-1 and TRBJ2-2, with 8 positions matching TRBD1. The germline CDR1 and CDR2 sequences are SGHRS and YFSETQ. This CDR3 is built from 15 residues. Trimming took 3 bases from V and 6 from J; bases not matched to a gene: 7. CDR3 DNA: TGCGCCAGCAGCTCGACAGGGGACGTGTCCGGGGAGCTGTTTTTT. Its protein product is CASSSTGDVSGELFF.